These 17 T cell receptor beta chains were all obtained from the same sample, sequenced in a study of regulatory dendritic cells for organ transplantation (dated by TCRdb to 2017 to 2019). The receptor library was made with the immunoSEQ multiplex PCR assay. TCRdb's version of the immuneACCESS table is confined to in-frame rearrangements and falls short of the full clone set. An unresolved V gene accounts for under half of the shortfall where checked; the remainder is of unknown origin. Within this sample are 9,500 to 12,000 clones, with roughly 90% of them counted one time only. 0.4% to 0.45% of the sample goes to the ten largest clones. Sorted T cell subsets were CFSE-labeled and co-cultured for around 5 days with allogeneic regulatory or mature dendritic cells at a 1:10 DC:T ratio. Antigen specificity for these receptors is unknown. The source material was naive CD8+ T cells from blood cultured with dendritic cells. The sample's cell subset or site label, in plain terms: CD45RA+ naive T cells. Receptor source: a human donor in good health.

V and J are TRBV11-2 and TRBJ2-7, with 10 nucleotides matching TRBD1. V shed 10 bases and J 4 bases; nucleotides not matched to a gene: 4. This CDR3 contains 12 residues. The germline gives CDR1 SGHAT, CDR2 FQNNGV. In nucleotides, the CDR3 is TGTGCCACCCAGGGACAGGGGTACGAGCAGTACTTC. Its translation is CATQGQGYEQYF.

The chain employs TRBV19 and TRBJ1-1; unclear D gene. Trimming pared 3 bases from V and 0 bases from J, leaving 11 bases between. The CDR3 extends over 15 amino acids. Germline CDR1 reads LNHDA; CDR2 reads SQIVND (reference sequence). The CDR3 reads CASSILASMNTEAFF. The CDR3 DNA follows: TGTGCCAGTAGTATCCTAGCCTCCATGAACACTGAAGCTTTCTTT. Filled out from reference TRBV19 and TRBJ1-1, the complete variable domain reads DGGITQSPKYLFRKEGQNVTLSCEQNLNHDAMYWYRQDPGQGLRLIYYSQIVNDFQKGDIAEGYSVSREKKESFPLTVTSAQKNPTAFYLCASSILASMNTEAFFGQGTRLTVV.

The V and J genes are TRBV6-6 and TRBJ1-1; D might be TRBD1 (5 bases). Trimming removed 2 bases from V and 6 bases from J, with 10 bases in between. CDR1 and CDR2 (germline): MNHNY, SVGAGI (reference sequence). This CDR3 has 13 amino acids. In nucleotides, the CDR3 is TGTGCCAGCAGTTACGGGGGATTCGCTGAAGCTTTCTTT. Protein sequence: CASSYGGFAEAFF.

The V call is TRBV28, the J call TRBJ1-5; D possibly corresponds to TRBD1 (5 bases). The ends were cut back, 3 bases at V and 10 bases at J, with 22 bases in the middle. The germline V gene has CDR1 MDHEN and CDR2 SYDVKM. This CDR3 region has 16 residues. The CDR3: CASSFESAGGTGPQHF. The CDR3 DNA sequence: TGTGCCAGCAGTTTCGAATCAGCTGGCGGGACTGGCCCCCAGCATTTT.

The chain employs TRBV5-1 and TRBJ2-7; 8 bases match TRBD2. Unmatched junction bases numbered 8, after V lost 4 bases and J lost 2 bases. The CDR3 has 15 amino acids. Germline V CDR1 and CDR2: SGHRS, YFSETQ. CDR3 coding DNA: TGCGCCAGCAGCCCGGGGGGGGGCAAAACCTACGAGCAGTACTTC. Residues: CASSPGGGKTYEQYF.

The V call is TRBV29-1, the J call TRBJ2-2; maybe TRBD2 (6 bases). This CDR3 comprises 13 residues. V was clipped by 4 bases and J by 3 bases, with 9 bases between them. The germline V gene has CDR1 SQVTM and CDR2 ANQGSEA. In DNA form, the CDR3 reads TGCAGCGTTGGCTGGGGGGACACCGGGGAGCTGTTTTTT. Amino acids: CSVGWGDTGELFF.

The chain joins TRBV9 to TRBJ2-7; 10 bases agree with TRBD2. V dropped 0 bases and J dropped 5; count of bases not matched to a gene: 5. Germline-derived CDR1 and CDR2 are SGDLS and YYNGEE. This CDR3 has 15 amino acids. CDR3: CASSVDGLAADEQYF. The CDR3 DNA sequence: TGTGCCAGCAGCGTAGACGGACTAGCGGCGGACGAGCAGTACTTC. Full variable domain (rest looked up from reference TRBV9 and TRBJ2-7): DSGVTQTPKHLITATGQRVTLRCSPRSGDLSVYWYQQSLDQGLQFLIQYYNGEERAKGNILERFSAQQFPDLHSELNLSSLELGDSALYFCASSVDGLAADEQYFGPGTRLTVT.

This chain connects TRBV29-1 to TRBJ1-4, with a possible D match to TRBD1 (5 bases). CDR1 is SQVTM, CDR2 ANQGSEA, per germline. The CDR3 covers 12 residues. The CDR3 DNA reads as TGCAGTCTCATCGGGGGGGATGAAAAACTGTTTTTT. Translating it yields CSLIGGDEKLFF.

The J gene is TRBJ2-5, the V gene TRBV21-1; TRBD1, the table's D call, lacks a check against the DNA. TRBV21-1 is an annotated pseudogene. The CDR3 sequence is 17 residues long. In DNA, the CDR3 is TGTGCCAGCAGCAAAGTAAGGGAACAGGGGGCATGGGAGACCCAGTACTTC. It yields the protein CASSKVREQGAWETQYF.

The sample holds one count of this clone. This chain uses TRBV19 with TRBJ2-7; TRBD2 is a possible D gene (5 bases). Germline assignment: CDR1 LNHDA and CDR2 SQIVND (reference sequence). V lost 3 bases and J 6 bases, leaving 15 bases between the germline ends. The CDR3 length is 14 residues. The CDR3 reads CASSMPGMVPEQYF. The CDR3 DNA reads TGTGCCAGTAGTATGCCCGGGATGGTTCCCGAGCAGTACTTC.

J is TRBJ1-1 and V is TRBV19; D possibly corresponds to TRBD1 (5 bases). The germline V and J ends were trimmed by 3 bases and 3 bases, with 20 bases remaining between them. The CDR3 totals 17 residues. Germline V gene sequence: CDR1 LNHDA, CDR2 SQIVND (reference sequence). The CDR3 loop is CASSINPTLRGYTEAFF. The DNA of the CDR3 is TGTGCCAGTAGTATCAACCCCACCTTGAGGGGCTACACTGAAGCTTTCTTT.

This chain joins TRBV19 and TRBJ1-2; tentative D call: TRBD1 (6 bases). This CDR3 has 13 amino acids. The V gene lost 2 bases and the J gene lost 5 bases, with 9 bases spanning the gap. Per germline, CDR1 LNHDA and CDR2 SQIVND (reference sequence). The CDR3 protein is CASSIQGRYGYTF. CDR3 DNA sequence: TGTGCCAGTAGTATACAGGGGAGGTATGGCTACACCTTC.

This clone was picked up one time. The rearrangement links TRBV7-8 to TRBJ2-5; TRBD1 matches at 8 bases. The end of the DNA fits TRBJ2-7 better, so the J call may be wrong. Germline values: CDR1 SGHVS, CDR2 FQNEAQ. CDR3 length: 17 residues. The CDR3 protein is CASSLDHDRGPSHEQYF. The DNA for the CDR3 is TGTGCCAGCAGCTTAGACCATGACAGGGGTCCTTCCCACGAGCAGTACTTC.

The V and J genes are TRBV13 and TRBJ2-5; 8 positions match TRBD2. After removal of 3 bases from V and 5 bases from J, the junction contained 14 bases not matched to a gene. Per germline, CDR1 PRHDT and CDR2 FYEKMQ (reference sequence). The CDR3 is 17 amino acids. The CDR3 here is CASSFSSGSRGGETQYF. The CDR3 DNA reads as TGTGCCAGCAGCTTTTCTAGCGGGTCCCGGGGGGGGGAGACCCAGTACTTC.

This chain links TRBV4-2 with TRBJ1-3; TRBD1 is a possible D gene (6 bases). Trimming cost V 7 bases and J 2 bases, with 12 bases left between them. The CDR3 length is 14 residues. The germline V gene encodes CDR1 LGHNA and CDR2 YNFKEQ. This CDR3 reads CASTSQGTGNTIYF. In nucleotides, the CDR3 is TGTGCCAGCACTTCACAGGGAACTGGAAACACCATATATTTT.

This chain joins TRBV9 and TRBJ2-4; possibly TRBD2 for D (5 bases). Trimming cost V 4 bases and J 0 bases, with 14 bases left between them. This CDR3 comprises 16 residues. Looked up from germline, CDR1 is SGDLS and CDR2 is YYNGEE. The CDR3 region has the DNA TGTGCCAGCAGCCGAACTATGGCGGGAGCCAAAAACATTCAGTACTTC. This translates into CASSRTMAGAKNIQYF.

This chain links TRBV7-8 with TRBJ2-2, with TRBD1 identical over 8 bases. Unmatched junction bases numbered 5, after V lost 5 bases and J lost 6 bases. CDR1 is SGHVS and CDR2 is FQNEAQ in the germline V gene. This CDR3 contains 14 residues. The CDR3 DNA sequence: TGTGCCAGCAGCCCGACAGGGGACGCCGGGGAGCTGTTTTTT. Its translation is CASSPTGDAGELFF.